This is a list of T cell receptor beta chains from one sample in a study of T-cell memory formation after mild COVID-19. TCRdb independently ran MiXCR on the 5' RACE reads; one entry per CDR3 protein. The profile shows about 390,000 distinct CDR3 sequences, roughly 15% of them singletons. The source material was PBMCs or a T cell subset sorted from them (not recorded which). Receptors were obtained from a man aged 18-30 years who had mild COVID-19 (a few samples of this study predate the infection). Cell type and time point are not known. The CDR3 runs from the conserved cysteine through the conserved F or W. Each record gives: V gene, clone size, D gene, J gene, CDR3 protein, CDR3 DNA. A D gene is named only where the DNA matches it firmly. For some rows the clone size is stated as once, few or many, or as a class when expanded; others skip it.

TRBV18,few,-,TRBJ1-6,CASSPATPQAYNSPLHF,TGTGCCAGCTCACCAGCGACCCCTCAGGCCTATAATTCACCCCTCCACTTT
TRBV5-1,-,-,TRBJ1-2,CASSPAKGGSGYTF,TGCGCCAGCAGCCCGGCTAAGGGAGGAAGTGGCTACACCTTC
TRBV30,-,-,TRBJ2-7,CAWSVGGADEQYF,TGTGCCTGGAGTGTTGGGGGGGCCGACGAGCAGTACTTC
TRBV5-4,-,-,TRBJ2-7,CASSLEGNGYEQYF,TGTGCCAGCAGCCTAGAAGGGAACGGTTACGAGCAGTACTTC
TRBV9,-,TRBD1,TRBJ1-5,CASSVGTGVQPQHF,TGTGCCAGCAGCGTAGGGACAGGGGTTCAGCCCCAGCATTTT
TRBV7-9,-,TRBD1,TRBJ1-1,CASSLWGQGISINPIGLNTEAFF,TGTGCCAGCAGCTTATGGGGACAGGGGATTTCCATCAACCCGATTGGACTGAACACTGAAGCTTTCTTT
TRBV5-5,-,TRBD1,TRBJ1-2,CASSWDRGWYGYTF,TGTGCCAGCAGCTGGGACAGGGGTTGGTATGGCTACACCTTC
TRBV24-1,few,-,TRBJ2-7,CATSDFDTYEQYF,TGTGCCACCAGTGATTTCGACACGTACGAGCAGTACTTC
TRBV6-1,-,TRBD1,TRBJ2-5,CASSEGLGGRETQYF,TGTGCCAGCAGTGAAGGTTTAGGGGGCAGAGAGACCCAGTACTTC
TRBV7-2,few,-,TRBJ1-4,CASSFRGGGYEKLFF,TGTGCCAGCAGCTTCAGGGGCGGGGGCTATGAAAAACTGTTTTTT
TRBV5-1,few,TRBD2,TRBJ2-2,CASSSRAGITGELFF,TGCGCCAGCAGCTCCCGAGCGGGGATCACCGGGGAGCTGTTTTTT
TRBV4-2,few,-,TRBJ1-1,CASSREGSANTEAFF,TGTGCCAGCAGCCGGGAGGGTAGCGCGAACACTGAAGCTTTCTTT
TRBV29-1,-,-,TRBJ1-1,CSAHPGGRTEAFF,TGCAGCGCCCATCCGGGGGGGCGCACTGAAGCTTTCTTT
TRBV18,-,-,TRBJ1-1,CASSPQHVDGGTEAFF,TGTGCCAGCTCACCCCAGCACGTGGACGGGGGCACTGAAGCTTTCTTT
TRBV9,few,-,TRBJ2-2,CASSRQTVTGELFF,TGTGCCAGCAGCCGCCAGACAGTAACCGGGGAGCTGTTTTTT
TRBV20-1,few,TRBD1,TRBJ1-6,CSARDRDRSYNSPLHF,TGCAGTGCTCGCGACAGGGACAGGTCCTATAATTCACCCCTCCACTTT
TRBV7-3,-,-,TRBJ1-4,CASSRREGEKLFF,TGTGCCAGCAGCCGTCGGGAGGGGGAAAAACTGTTTTTT